This T cell receptor (beta chain) was identified in a study of T-cell reconstitution after alpha-beta-depleted transplantation in children. This clonotype was counted a few times. A library of TCRbeta sequences, prepared with unique molecular identifiers, was generated. TCRdb re-analysed the PCR reads in MiXCR, keeping a single row per CDR3 protein. Of approximately 640,000 distinct CDR3 sequences in the sample, approximately 17% were seen once. CDR3 length equals 15 residues. The germline V gene has CDR1 LGHNA and CDR2 YSLEER. Trimming left V 0 bases short and J 4 bases short, with 12 bases between. The clonotype originates from a human donor who donated a stem cell graft to a child with acute myeloid leukemia. Here the sequenced sample was PBMCs from the stem cell graft donor, taken from the stem cell graft. The chain has TRBV4-3 and TRBJ1-1; possibly TRBD1 for D (5 bases). CDR3 in DNA: TGCGCCAGCAGCCAAGAGGGGCAGGTGGTCACTGAAGCTTTCTTT. Its protein is CASSQEGQVVTEAFF.